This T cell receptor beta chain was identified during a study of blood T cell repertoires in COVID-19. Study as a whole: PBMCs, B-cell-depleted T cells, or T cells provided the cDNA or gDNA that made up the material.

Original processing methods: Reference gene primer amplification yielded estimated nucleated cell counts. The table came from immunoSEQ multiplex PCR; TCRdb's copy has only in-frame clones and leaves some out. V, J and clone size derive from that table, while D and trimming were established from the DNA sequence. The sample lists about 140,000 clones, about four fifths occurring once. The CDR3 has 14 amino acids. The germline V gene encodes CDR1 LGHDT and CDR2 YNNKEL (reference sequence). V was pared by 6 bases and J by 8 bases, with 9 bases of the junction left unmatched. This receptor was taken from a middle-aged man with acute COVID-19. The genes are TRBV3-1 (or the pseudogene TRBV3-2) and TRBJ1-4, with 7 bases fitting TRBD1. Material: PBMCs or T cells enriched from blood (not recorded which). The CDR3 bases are TGTGCCAGCAGTCCTAGGACAGGAAGCGAAAAACTGTTTTTT. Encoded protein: CASSPRTGSEKLFF.